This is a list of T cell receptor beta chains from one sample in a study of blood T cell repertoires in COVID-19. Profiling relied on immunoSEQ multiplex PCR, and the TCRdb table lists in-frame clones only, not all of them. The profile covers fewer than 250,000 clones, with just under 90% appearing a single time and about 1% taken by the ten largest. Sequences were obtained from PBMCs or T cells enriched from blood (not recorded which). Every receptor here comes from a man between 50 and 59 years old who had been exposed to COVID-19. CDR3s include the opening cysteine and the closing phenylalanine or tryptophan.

CASSKASGGSWSNQPQHF | TRBJ1-5 | TRBV21-1
CASSLQGSNTEAFF | TRBJ1-1 | TRBV5-1
CANSLGAGGKFYNEQFF | TRBJ2-1 | TRBV7-2
CSVAGLAGTSIETQYF | TRBJ2-5 | TRBV29-1
CAISESGYLAGDTQYF | TRBJ2-3 | TRBV10-3
CASSLGVNTEAFF | TRBJ1-1 | TRBV5-1
CAWRYRPENIQYF | TRBJ2-4 | TRBV30
CASSYDRAQETQYF | TRBJ2-5 | TRBV5-1
CASSITGTLNSPLHF | TRBJ1-6 | TRBV19
CASGNQGYGELFF | TRBJ2-2 | TRBV12-5
CATSASGQRFYNEQFF | TRBJ2-1 | TRBV24-1
CASSLYRVAKNIQYF | TRBJ2-4 | TRBV28
CAVRAGQENYGYTF | TRBJ1-2 | TRBV10-3
CASSEASFVTSGNEQFF | TRBJ2-1 | TRBV6-1
CASRKTGAGNYGYTF | TRBJ1-2 | TRBV6-5
CASSLDNSRQPQHF | TRBJ1-5 | TRBV7-9
CASSAARGLVTEAFF | TRBJ1-1 | TRBV6-2/TRBV6-3
CASSLAVAYTEAFF | TRBJ1-1 | TRBV7-2
CASSLTAASGGSTDTQYF | TRBJ2-3 | TRBV7-4
CASSERFSGGISYNEQFF | TRBJ2-1 | TRBV6-1
CASSTYTGGAQDTEAFF | TRBJ1-1 | TRBV19
CASSLSRAGNIGQPQHF | TRBJ1-5 | TRBV27
CASSRGHPTEAFF | TRBJ1-1 | TRBV27
CASSQRTRNNEQFF | TRBJ2-1 | TRBV6-5
CASSRYMDSWNNSPLHF | TRBJ1-6 | TRBV5-6
CASSPGGARNTEAFF | TRBJ1-1 | TRBV3-1/TRBV3-2
CASSQVANGELFF | TRBJ2-2 | TRBV14
CASSPAGGNSPLHF | TRBJ1-6 | TRBV5-1
CASSPRTGVGTEAFF | TRBJ1-1 | TRBV7-2
CASSLLQGNYGYTF | TRBJ1-2 | TRBV5-1
CASSPVKSGWFTGELFF | TRBJ2-2 | TRBV18
CASSLVGSGRWAAEAFF | TRBJ1-1 | TRBV5-6
CASSQSYEQYF | TRBJ2-7 | TRBV3-1/TRBV3-2
CASSLRREGLGQFF | TRBJ2-1 | TRBV7-9
CASSIYGTGVRAQHF | TRBJ1-5 | TRBV19
CASSLRGAGGTEAFF | TRBJ1-1 | TRBV5-1
CAWSVGVRSSEKLFF | TRBJ1-4 | TRBV30
CASSYFGGLEGEQFF | TRBJ2-1 | TRBV6-5
CASSSPSASGGPYEQYF | TRBJ2-7 | TRBV7-9
CAWSVGQGGNTIYF | TRBJ1-3 | TRBV30
CASSSSAETQYF | TRBJ2-5 | TRBV7-9
CAWHSGIGTGELFF | TRBJ2-2 | TRBV30
CASSQSRDTEAFF | TRBJ1-1 | TRBV7-3
CASSLGLWAHNEKLFF | TRBJ1-4 | TRBV7-8
CASLPPDSRLNTEAFF | TRBJ1-1 | TRBV4-1
CASSLGAGQPGVGYTF | TRBJ1-2 | TRBV7-9
CASRTGKNEQFF | TRBJ2-1 | TRBV27
CASSFRGSGANVLTF | TRBJ2-6 | TRBV6-5
CASMGTLGREANTEAFF | TRBJ1-1 | TRBV2
CATSSHLPGRTDTQYF | TRBJ2-3 | TRBV15
CASSLHRDRGNQPQHF | TRBJ1-5 | TRBV19
CSARETVGAFF | TRBJ1-1 | TRBV20-1
CASSVYGRSPGETQYF | TRBJ2-5 | TRBV9
CASQSQGSKIYGYTF | TRBJ1-2 | TRBV10-3
CASSPLGPNNEKLFF | TRBJ1-4 | TRBV18
CASSSGVGLGINEQFF | TRBJ2-1 | TRBV6-5